This passage covers 21 T cell receptor beta chains from one sample sequenced in a study of cytomegalovirus exposure and HLA in healthy donors. PCR amplification relied on 60 Vbeta primers (plus 13 Jbeta primers). Generated by immunoSEQ multiplex PCR, the TCRdb table keeps only in-frame clones and is missing some. The table has around 67,000 clones, roughly 74% seen once; the top ten hold about a fifth. The sequenced sample consisted of PBMCs. These receptors came from a woman younger than 45 in good health and CMV-seropositive.

A single count supports this clone. The gene calls are TRBV5-6 and TRBJ2-3; 7 bases map to TRBD1. This CDR3 spans 16 amino acids. The V gene end was trimmed by 3 bases and the J gene end by 2 bases; junction bases not matched to a gene: 9. CDR1 SGHDT and CDR2 YYEEEE come from the germline V gene. Here the CDR3 DNA reads TGTGCCAGCAGCTCCGGACAGGACCTTATCACAGATACGCAGTATTTT. Translating gives CASSSGQDLITDTQYF.

The chain's CDR3 is CSVGAGSNTGELFF. The CDR3 coding sequence is TGCAGCGTGGGAGCGGGATCCAACACCGGGGAGCTGTTTTTT. The genes are TRBV29-1 and TRBJ2-2; 7 bases align to TRBD2. This CDR3 region has 14 residues. Germline V gene lookup returns CDR1 SQVTM and CDR2 ANQGSEA. Trimming at V came to 6 bases and at J to 2 bases, leaving 6 bases not matched to a gene.

This sequence joins TRBV4-3 and TRBJ1-2; D not certain. This CDR3 region has 15 residues. CDR1 and CDR2 (germline): LGHNA, YSLEER. Between the trimmed V and J ends, which lost 2 bases and 8 bases, there was a span of 18 bases. The CDR3 bases are TGCGCCAGCAGCCAAAAAACCTTAAGAGGCCGGGGCTACACCTTC. The encoded protein is CASSQKTLRGRGYTF.

V gene TRBV29-1 combines with J gene TRBJ2-1, with D possibly matching TRBD2 (5 bases). In germline, CDR1 is SQVTM, CDR2 ANQGSEA. This CDR3 is built from 15 residues. Between the trimmed V and J ends, which lost 3 bases and 0 bases, there was a span of 12 bases. The CDR3 region is CSVEALAYSYNEQFF. The CDR3 DNA reads TGCAGCGTTGAGGCCCTAGCCTACTCCTACAATGAGCAGTTCTTC.

This CDR3 reads CASSLTPAVTAGAFF. Written as DNA, the CDR3 is TGTGCCAGCAGCCTCACCCCAGCGGTGACAGCGGGGGCTTTCTTT. The chain is built from TRBV2 and TRBJ1-1; weak D call: TRBD1 (5 bases). The CDR3 has 15 amino acids. Trimming pared 6 bases from V and 11 bases from J, leaving 25 bases between. Germline V CDR1 and CDR2: SNHLY, FYNNEI.

This chain joins TRBV6-1 and TRBJ2-5; tentatively, D is TRBD1 (6 bases). CDR1 and CDR2 (germline): MNHNS, SASEGT. V lost 1 base, J lost 5 bases, and 14 bases lay in between. The CDR3 contains 15 residues. The CDR3 nucleotides are TGTGCCAGCAGTGAAGGACGACAGGCCCGGGAGACCCAGTACTTC. Translating it yields CASSEGRQARETQYF.

The gene calls are TRBV28 and TRBJ1-5; D gene ambiguous. Per germline, CDR1 MDHEN and CDR2 SYDVKM. The CDR3 covers 13 residues. V lost 4 bases to trimming and J lost 4 bases, with 8 bases between them. Written as DNA, the CDR3 is TGTGCCAGCAGTTATAGGGAGAATCAGCCCCAGCATTTT. It codes for CASSYRENQPQHF.

The sample holds a few counts of this clone. The chain is built from TRBV6-6 and TRBJ2-7, with TRBD1 matching over 10 bases. The ends lost 6 bases at V and 5 bases at J; junction bases unmatched: 4. Germline V lookup: CDR1 MNHNY, CDR2 SVGAGI (reference sequence). This CDR3 has 13 amino acids. The CDR3 loop is CASSGQGGNEQYF. CDR3 in DNA: TGTGCCAGCAGCGGACAGGGGGGCAACGAGCAGTACTTC.

This chain connects TRBV5-1 to TRBJ1-2; 8 nucleotides agree with TRBD1. The CDR3 runs to 15 residues. V lost 2 bases, J lost 4 bases, and 7 bases stayed unmatched. CDR1 and CDR2 (germline): SGHRS, YFSETQ. CDR3 loop: CASSLPTGGGYGYTF. The CDR3 nucleotides read TGCGCCAGCAGCTTACCCACAGGGGGGGGCTATGGCTACACCTTC.

This chain connects TRBV7-2 to TRBJ2-4; D remains ambiguous. V lost 6 bases and J 6 bases, leaving 15 bases between the germline ends. The germline V gene encodes CDR1 SGHTA and CDR2 FQGNSA. CDR3 length: 14 residues. Here the CDR3 DNA reads TGTGCCAGCAGTCTCCAGAGGAGCCCAAACATTCAGTACTTC. Protein: CASSLQRSPNIQYF.

The chain joins TRBV30 to TRBJ2-3, with 9 bases that match TRBD2. The CDR3 has 16 amino acids. V trimming: 0 bases; J trimming: 8 bases; junction bases outside the gene matches: 12. Per germline, CDR1 GTSNPN and CDR2 SVGIG (reference sequence). The CDR3 region has the DNA TGTGCCTGGAGTGTGGGGGCTAGCGGGGATGGGGGTACGCAGTATTTT. It is translated as CAWSVGASGDGGTQYF.

The chain couples TRBV30 to TRBJ1-1; 9 bases map to TRBD1. The trim removed 2 bases at V and 8 bases at J, leaving 6 bases unmatched. CDR1 GTSNPN and CDR2 SVGIG come from the germline V gene (reference sequence). This CDR3 has 13 amino acids. The CDR3 nucleotides read TGTGCCTGGAGTTCCGGGACAGGGAAGGAAGCTTTCTTT. Its translation: CAWSSGTGKEAFF. The full variable domain, rest sourced from reference TRBV30 and TRBJ1-1, is SQTIHQWPATLVQPVGSPLSLECTVEGTSNPNLYWYRQAAGRGLQLLFYSVGIGQISSEVPQNLSASRPQDRQFILSSKKLLLSDSGFYLCAWSSGTGKEAFFGQGTRLTVV.

This sequence joins TRBV19 and TRBJ1-1, with D unresolved. This CDR3 has 13 amino acids. The V end was cut by 5 bases, the J end by 3 bases, with 10 bases between. Germline values: CDR1 LNHDA, CDR2 SQIVND (reference sequence). The CDR3 loop is CASSSPFYTEAFF. DNA for the CDR3: TGTGCCAGTAGTTCCCCGTTTTACACTGAAGCTTTCTTT. Supplemented by reference TRBV19 and TRBJ1-1, the full variable domain reads DGGITQSPKYLFRKEGQNVTLSCEQNLNHDAMYWYRQDPGQGLRLIYYSQIVNDFQKGDIAEGYSVSREKKESFPLTVTSAQKNPTAFYLCASSSPFYTEAFFGQGTRLTVV.

The chain is built from TRBV29-1 and TRBJ2-2, with 9 bases lining up with TRBD1. Germline trimming cut 4 bases from V and 6 bases from J; bases unmatched to any gene: 9. Germline V lookup: CDR1 SQVTM, CDR2 ANQGSEA. CDR3 size: 15 residues. The CDR3 region has the DNA TGCAGCGTTGGGGGTTACAGGGGGCAGGCCGGGGAGCTGTTTTTT. It encodes CSVGGYRGQAGELFF.

This clone was seen a handful of times. This sequence joins TRBV2 and TRBJ1-2, with a possible D match to TRBD1 (5 bases). In germline, CDR1 is SNHLY, CDR2 FYNNEI. The V gene lost 4 bases and the J gene lost 1 base, with 7 bases spanning the gap. The length of the CDR3 is 13 residues. The CDR3 DNA reads as TGTGCCAGCAGTGTAGACAGTAACTATGGCTACACCTTC. The encoded protein is CASSVDSNYGYTF.

The CDR3 DNA is TGTGCCAGCAGTCGACAGGGGGCGAGGATTGAAAAACTGTTTTTT. Amino acid sequence: CASSRQGARIEKLFF. The chain employs TRBV28 and TRBJ1-4; TRBD1 agrees at 10 bases. The germline gives CDR1 MDHEN, CDR2 SYDVKM. Trimming removed 5 bases from V and 7 bases from J; junction bases left unmatched: 7. The CDR3 sequence is 15 residues long.

This clone has only one observation. The genes are TRBV4-1 and TRBJ2-2; 9 nucleotides line up with TRBD2. V gave up 4 bases and J gave up 2 bases; unmatched junction bases: 5. Germline CDR1 and CDR2: MGHRA and YSYEKL. The CDR3 is 16 amino acids. Written as DNA, the CDR3 is TGCGCCAGCAGCCCGAGAGCGGGAGGTAACACCGGGGAGCTGTTTTTT. Translation gives CASSPRAGGNTGELFF.

There are a few counts of this clone. The rearrangement links TRBV5-1 to TRBJ1-4, with D possibly matching TRBD1 (6 bases). There are 18 residues in the CDR3. V was trimmed by 3 bases and J by 3 bases, leaving 21 bases between them. In germline, CDR1 is SGHRS, CDR2 YFSETQ. CDR3 in amino acids: CASSSLPPRQVPNEKLFF. The CDR3 DNA reads TGCGCCAGCAGCTCGCTACCCCCCCGACAGGTACCTAATGAAAAACTGTTTTTT.

This clone was recorded only once. This chain links TRBV6-5 with TRBJ2-3; TRBD2 matches 8 bases. This CDR3 comprises 15 residues. CDR1 is MNHEY and CDR2 is SVGAGI in the germline V gene. V trimming: 9 bases; J trimming: 4 bases; junction bases outside the gene matches: 12. The CDR3 sequence: CASGPLSGIADTQYF. CDR3 coding DNA: TGTGCCAGTGGGCCCCTTAGCGGGATCGCAGATACGCAGTATTTT.

DNA for the CDR3: TGCGCCAGCAGCTTGGCAGGGAATAGCAATCAGCCCCAGCATTTT. It is translated as CASSLAGNSNQPQHF. The rearrangement uses TRBV5-1 and TRBJ1-5, with a tentative D call TRBD1 (5 bases). This CDR3 is 15 amino acids long. CDR1 SGHRS and CDR2 YFSETQ come from the germline V gene. Trimming pared 0 bases from V and 0 bases from J, leaving 7 bases between.

This sequence joins TRBV28 and TRBJ2-1; no reliable D call. V was trimmed by 3 bases and J by 0 bases, leaving 9 bases between them. Germline V gives CDR1 MDHEN, CDR2 SYDVKM. This CDR3 spans 15 amino acids. The CDR3 coding sequence is TGTGCCAGCAGTTTTTTCGGGTCCTCCTACAATGAGCAGTTCTTC. Its protein product is CASSFFGSSYNEQFF.